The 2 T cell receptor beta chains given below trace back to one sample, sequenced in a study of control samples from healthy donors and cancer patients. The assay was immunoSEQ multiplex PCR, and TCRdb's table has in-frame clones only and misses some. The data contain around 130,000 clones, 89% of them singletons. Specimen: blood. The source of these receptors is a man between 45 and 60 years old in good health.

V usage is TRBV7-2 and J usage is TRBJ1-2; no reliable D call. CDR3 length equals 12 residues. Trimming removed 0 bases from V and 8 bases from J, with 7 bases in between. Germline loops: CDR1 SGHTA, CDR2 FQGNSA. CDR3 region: CASSLAPVGYTF. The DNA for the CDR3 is TGTGCCAGCAGCTTAGCGCCTGTCGGCTACACCTTC.

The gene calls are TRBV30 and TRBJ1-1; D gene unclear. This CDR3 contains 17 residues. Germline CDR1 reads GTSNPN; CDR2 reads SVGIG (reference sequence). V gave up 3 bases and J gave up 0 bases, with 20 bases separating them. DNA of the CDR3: TGTGCCTGGAGCCTGTACGGCAGAGGGAGAGTGAACACTGAAGCTTTCTTT. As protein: CAWSLYGRGRVNTEAFF.